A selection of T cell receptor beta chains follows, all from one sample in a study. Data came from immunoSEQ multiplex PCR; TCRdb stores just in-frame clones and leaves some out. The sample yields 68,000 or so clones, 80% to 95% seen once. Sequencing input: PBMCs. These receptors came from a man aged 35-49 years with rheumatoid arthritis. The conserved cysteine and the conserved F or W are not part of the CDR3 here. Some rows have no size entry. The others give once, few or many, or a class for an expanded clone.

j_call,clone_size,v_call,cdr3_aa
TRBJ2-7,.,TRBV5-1,ASSQDAGQTYEQY
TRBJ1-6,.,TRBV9,ASSTGDSPLH
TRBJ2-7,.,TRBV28,ASSSLFSETYEQY
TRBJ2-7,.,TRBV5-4,ASSPRETYEQY
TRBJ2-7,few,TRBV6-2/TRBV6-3,ASSYRSGSYEQY
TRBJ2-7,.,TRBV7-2,ASSLFPAVYEQY
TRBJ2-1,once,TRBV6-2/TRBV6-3,ASSYPRTPDNEQF
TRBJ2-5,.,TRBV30,AWTLSQETQY
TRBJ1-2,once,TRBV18,ASSPRSNYGYT
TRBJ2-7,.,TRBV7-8,ASSFGTGVNYEQY
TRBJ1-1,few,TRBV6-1,ASSDRENTEAF